This T cell receptor beta chain was identified in a study of blood T cell repertoires in COVID-19. TCRdb's copy holds only in-frame clones and misses some; the assay was immunoSEQ multiplex PCR. This sample yields about 120,000 clones, of which approximately 85% are seen a single time; roughly 3.5% belongs to the top ten. CDR1 SGDLS and CDR2 YYNGEE come from the germline V gene. V lost 4 bases, J lost 4 bases, and 8 bases stayed unmatched. The CDR3 is made up of 17 amino acids. The chain joins TRBV9 to TRBJ2-1; 13 nucleotides align to TRBD2. This receptor was taken from a man between 35 and 55 years old with acute or convalescent COVID-19. Sequencing was done on a sample of peripheral blood. The chain's CDR3 is CASSSWTSGGAYNEQFF. The CDR3 coding sequence is TGTGCCAGCAGCTCATGGACTAGCGGGGGTGCGTACAATGAGCAGTTCTTC.